This TCR beta chain was retrieved from a study of shared clonotypes between healthy human individuals. Study summary: Donors consisted of a couple of women and three men between 18 and 49. Points from the study as a whole: Larger estimated richness was generally seen in naive subsets than in memory subsets. Sequencing depth was expected to affect clonotype sharing among donors. With four donors compared, about 5.2% of naive CD4 clonotypes were shared.

Details on this clone: Antigen specificity is unknown.

With 4 bases clipped from V and 0 bases from J, the junction kept 4 bases outside the gene matches. Looked up from germline, CDR1 is KGHSH and CDR2 is LQKENI. CDR3 size: 17 residues. TCRdb's table, derived via immunoSEQ multiplex PCR, lists solely in-frame clones and lacks some. The table shows 1,500,000 or so clones, with 98% to 99% occurring only once. V usage is TRBV18 and J usage is TRBJ2-6; 9 bases agree with TRBD1. The TCR sequence derives from a man younger than 45 in good health. Sequencing input: naive CD4+ T cells sorted from blood. Subset: CD45RA+ positively selected. The CDR3 DNA reads as TGTGCCAGCTCACGGGACAGGGTGTTCTCTGGGGCCAACGTCCTGACTTTC. Translated, it gives CASSRDRVFSGANVLTF.